Listed below are T cell receptor beta chains from one sample, sequenced in a study of PD-1 blockade in classical Hodgkin lymphoma. Libraries were prepared by immunoSEQ multiplex PCR; TCRdb keeps only in-frame clonotypes and omits some of them. In the table there are 55,000 to 75,000 clones, about 93% of which are singletons. The sample consisted of peripheral blood mononuclear cells (PBMCs), taken at baseline. These receptor sequences come from a human donor with classical Hodgkin lymphoma. Both conserved end residues are part of each CDR3. The order of the fields is J gene, V gene, D gene, clone size, CDR3 protein, CDR3 DNA. The D gene is left open where the match is weak. Size values are once, few and many counts, or a class for expanded clones, and some rows have none.

TRBJ2-1 TRBV19 . . CASSPNPTYNEQFF TGTGCCAGTAGTCCTAACCCAACGTACAATGAGCAGTTCTTC
TRBJ2-1 TRBV11-1 . . CASSERVTLEQFF TGTGCCAGCAGCGAACGGGTCACGTTGGAGCAGTTCTTC
TRBJ2-1 TRBV28 . . CASSLRPAGKGNNEQFF TGTGCCAGCAGCCTACGGCCGGCAGGGAAAGGGAACAATGAGCAGTTCTTC
TRBJ1-2 TRBV30 TRBD1 . CAWSLGTGGNRYGYTF TGTGCCTGGAGTCTAGGGACAGGGGGCAACCGCTATGGCTACACCTTC
TRBJ1-1 TRBV28 . . CASSLTGSNTEAFF TGTGCCAGCAGTTTGACGGGTTCGAACACTGAAGCTTTCTTT
TRBJ2-1 TRBV6-1 . . CASSERSFGGIWFNEQFF TGTGCCAGCAGTGAACGCAGCTTTGGGGGGATCTGGTTTAATGAGCAGTTCTTC
TRBJ2-3 TRBV28 TRBD2 . CASSSEETLAGGRNTDTQYF TGTGCCAGCAGTTCCGAGGAAACCCTAGCGGGAGGGAGAAATACAGATACGCAGTATTTT
TRBJ2-7 TRBV9 TRBD1 . CASSGSPGGGPASYEQYF TGTGCCAGCAGCGGATCCCCAGGGGGCGGGCCGGCAAGTTACGAGCAGTACTTC
TRBJ1-3 TRBV5-6 . . CASSLEGSHTIYF TGTGCCAGCAGCTTGGAGGGGTCCCACACCATATATTTT
TRBJ2-5 TRBV7-8 . . CASSLGTQYF TGTGCCAGCAGCTTAGGGACCCAGTACTTC
TRBJ1-1 TRBV6-6 . . CASSYSARENTEAFF TGTGCCAGCAGTTACTCCGCGAGGGAGAACACTGAAGCTTTCTTT
TRBJ1-4 TRBV30 . . CAWSRGGEKLFF TGTGCCTGGAGTAGGGGCGGTGAAAAACTGTTTTTT
TRBJ2-6 TRBV18 . . CASSPLASSGANVLTF TGTGCCAGCTCACCACTTGCCAGCTCTGGGGCCAACGTCCTGACTTTC
TRBJ2-7 TRBV27 TRBD1 . CASSLNAPRDGTGYYEQYF TGTGCCAGCAGTTTAAACGCGCCCAGGGACGGGACAGGGTATTACGAGCAGTACTTC
TRBJ2-1 TRBV7-6 . . CASSVEAYNEQFF TGTGCCAGCAGCGTGGAGGCGTACAATGAGCAGTTCTTC
TRBJ1-2 TRBV19 . . CASSIGGSRYGYTF TGTGCCAGTAGTATCGGGGGCTCTCGGTATGGCTACACCTTC
TRBJ1-1 TRBV5-1 . . CASSLQPLLVNTEAFF TGCGCCAGCAGCTTACAGCCTTTGTTGGTGAACACTGAAGCTTTCTTT
TRBJ2-5 TRBV10-1 . . CASSSGGLETQYF TGCGCCAGCAGTAGTGGTGGTTTAGAGACCCAGTACTTC
TRBJ2-7 TRBV5-1 . . CASSLARGPISYEQYF TGCGCCAGCAGCTTGGCCCGCGGGCCTATATCCTACGAGCAGTACTTC
TRBJ2-7 TRBV4-2 TRBD1 . CASSQDLGTGGREQYF TGTGCCAGCAGCCAAGATTTGGGGACAGGGGGCCGGGAGCAGTACTTC
TRBJ2-3 TRBV9 . . CASSGGDTQYF TGTGCCAGCAGCGGAGGGGATACGCAGTATTTT
TRBJ2-3 TRBV7-3 TRBD2 . CASSLTLLAGGTDTQYF TGTGCCAGCAGCTTAACGTTGCTAGCGGGGGGCACAGATACGCAGTATTTT
TRBJ1-6 TRBV27 . . CASSGGAAVVGSPLHF TGTGCCAGCAGTGGGGGGGCCGCGGTGGTCGGTTCACCCCTCCACTTT
TRBJ1-3 TRBV6-1 . . CASRENSGNTIYF TGTGCCAGCCGAGAGAACTCTGGAAACACCATATATTTT
TRBJ2-1 TRBV6-4 . . CASSELGGSYNEQFF TGTGCCAGCAGTGAATTGGGGGGCAGCTACAATGAGCAGTTCTTC
TRBJ1-1 TRBV30 TRBD1 . CAQGASGTEAFF TGTGCCCAGGGGGCCTCGGGGACTGAAGCTTTCTTT
TRBJ2-7 TRBV21-1 . . CAREGCSEQYF TGTGCCAGGGAGGGGTGTTCCGAGCAGTACTTC
TRBJ1-5 TRBV28 . . CASSLIAGFQNQPQHF TGTGCCAGCAGTTTGATAGCAGGGTTTCAGAATCAGCCCCAGCATTTT
TRBJ2-7 TRBV6-1 . . CAGGPLASYEQYF TGTGCCGGAGGTCCGCTAGCCTCCTACGAGCAGTACTTC
TRBJ2-7 TRBV27 TRBD1 . CASSGGTGRWYEQYF TGTGCCAGCAGTGGGGGGACAGGGCGATGGTACGAGCAGTACTTC
TRBJ1-1 TRBV2 . . CASRRRENTEAFF TGTGCCAGCAGACGTCGGGAGAACACTGAAGCTTTCTTT
TRBJ1-1 TRBV30 . once CAWSVLREAFF TGTGCCTGGAGTGTACTGAGGGAAGCTTTCTTT
TRBJ2-1 TRBV9 . few CASSVASSSNYYNEQFF TGTGCCAGCAGCGTAGCCTCATCCTCCAATTACTACAATGAGCAGTTCTTC
TRBJ1-1 TRBV2 TRBD1 . CASEPLRQGHTEAFF TGTGCCAGCGAACCCCTAAGACAGGGCCACACTGAAGCTTTCTTT
TRBJ1-1 TRBV30 TRBD1 . CAWSGRGGTEAFF TGTGCCTGGAGTGGCAGGGGGGGAACTGAAGCTTTCTTT
TRBJ1-5 TRBV28 . medium-sized CASRLEGYSNQPQHF TGTGCCAGCAGACTAGAAGGGTATAGCAATCAGCCCCAGCATTTT
TRBJ1-5 TRBV28 TRBD1 . CASRTGTGGFYSNQPQHF TGTGCCAGCAGAACCGGGACAGGGGGCTTCTATAGCAATCAGCCCCAGCATTTT
TRBJ2-3 TRBV5-1 TRBD2 . CASSSLAGVAVDTQYF TGCGCCAGCAGCAGTTTAGCGGGAGTGGCGGTGGATACGCAGTATTTT
TRBJ2-7 TRBV19 . . CASSRGTPDEQYF TGTGCCAGTAGTAGGGGGACACCGGACGAGCAGTACTTC
TRBJ2-1 TRBV7-2 . . CASPRTDEQFF TGTGCCAGCCCCCGGACAGATGAGCAGTTCTTC
TRBJ2-7 TRBV13 . . CASSARSGYEQYF TGTGCCAGCTCGGCTAGATCTGGGTACGAGCAGTACTTC
TRBJ1-4 TRBV2 . . CASSEHGANEKLFF TGTGCCAGCAGTGAACATGGTGCTAATGAAAAACTGTTTTTT
TRBJ2-1 TRBV9 . once CASSVEELHEQFF TGTGCCAGCAGCGTAGAGGAGTTGCATGAGCAGTTCTTC
TRBJ2-1 TRBV19 . . CASRYSGNNEQFF TGTGCCAGTAGATACTCCGGAAACAATGAGCAGTTCTTC
TRBJ1-2 TRBV7-9 TRBD1 . CASSSTGEPHYGYTF TGTGCCAGCAGCTCAACAGGGGAACCTCACTATGGCTACACCTTC
TRBJ2-1 TRBV18 TRBD1 . CASARGQGNNEQFF TGTGCCAGCGCGCGGGGACAGGGTAATAATGAGCAGTTCTTC
TRBJ2-2 TRBV5-8 . . CASSLQGDSVPGELFF TGTGCCAGCAGCCTTCAGGGTGATAGTGTACCTGGGGAGCTGTTTTTT
TRBJ2-3 TRBV12-5 TRBD1 . CASGLTGGTDTQYF TGTGCTAGTGGCTTGACAGGGGGCACAGATACGCAGTATTTT
TRBJ2-6 TRBV5-1 TRBD2 . CASSYGLAGINGANVLTF TGCGCCAGCAGCTACGGACTAGCGGGAATAAATGGGGCCAACGTCCTGACTTTC
TRBJ2-6 TRBV28 . . CASSSGPWRARLGANVLTF TGTGCCAGCAGTTCCGGTCCATGGCGGGCCCGGCTTGGGGCCAACGTCCTGACTTTC
TRBJ2-7 TRBV18 TRBD2 . CASSPQGLAGGHEQYF TGTGCCAGCTCACCGCAAGGACTAGCGGGAGGGCACGAGCAGTACTTC